This TCR beta chain was identified in a study of blood T cell repertoires in COVID-19. The CDR3 has 17 residues. V dropped 7 bases and J dropped 5; count of bases not matched to a gene: 11. CDR1 SGHTA and CDR2 FQGTGA come from the germline V gene. Repertoires were generated with immunoSEQ multiplex PCR, while TCRdb's copy carries only in-frame clones and drops some. The repertoire holds 180,000 or so clones, with 70% to 90% as singletons. The receptor's source is a human donor with active or convalescent COVID-19. The donor label of this sample is uncertain. Sequenced sample: peripheral blood. The J gene is TRBJ2-2, the V gene TRBV7-3; 12 bases are a match to TRBD2. The CDR3 nucleotides are TGTGCCAGCAAAGCCCTAGCGGGGGGGCCTTGGACCGGGGAGCTGTTTTTT. Translation: CASKALAGGPWTGELFF.